This T cell receptor beta chain comes out of a study of CD8 T cells in cerebrospinal fluid in Alzheimer's disease (dated by TCRdb to about 2020). Turning to the overall study: The study assessed CSF T cell clonal expansion with two single-cell approaches: plate-based nested PCR sequencing and droplet-based sequencing. CSF gene-expression analysis, which included Parkinson's disease patients, covered 24 samples in total. The droplet-based CSF comparison of patients and controls included roughly 9 healthy controls (about 11,000 cells) and roughly 9 patients with MCI or Alzheimer's disease (approximately 10,000 cells). The study examined whether cerebrospinal fluid from healthy elderly individuals and from patients with neurodegenerative disease contained clonally expanded T cells. On the study overall, not on this receptor specifically: Only samples with detectable clones (roughly eleven healthy, 5 MCI, 5 AD, 6 PD) were included in the overall clonality comparison. The authors cautioned that detecting EBV-specific TCRs in CSF does not establish a causal link between EBV and Alzheimer's disease. The EBV-specific clones were neither the most highly expanded clones nor enriched among patients. In patients with MCI or Alzheimer's disease, the biggest CSF clone accounted for a larger percentage of TCRs than in controls. When data were pooled, most of the 6 Alzheimer's patients but only 1 of 10 healthy subjects had a highly expanded clone, defined as at least 3% of TCRs.

Patients with Parkinson's disease were included as a neurodegenerative disease comparison group, since earlier reports had described antigen-specific T cells in the blood of Parkinson's disease patients. Every participant was in good physical condition and had no acute infectious disease. Biomarkers including neurofilament, amyloid-beta and tau were used to confirm neurodegeneration in the patients. For droplet-based sequencing, live CSF cells were sorted using a live/dead marker. CSF was obtained by lumbar puncture, and immune cells were pelleted by centrifugation at 300g. CSF samples were checked for red blood cells, and any sample contaminated with blood was excluded. CSF cells were cryopreserved in freezing medium, frozen overnight at -80 °C, and then stored in liquid nitrogen. Before analysis, CSF samples were stored for less than seven months. Without a recorded count, this clonotype is taken to be medium-sized (0.01 to 0.1%) from its frequency. Its target antigen remains unknown.

The CDR3 holds 13 amino acids from the cysteine to the phenylalanine. The DNA sequence is not available. CDR1 and CDR2 (DFQATT, SNEGSKA) derive from the germline V gene (reference sequence). The receptor library was made with 10x single-cell sequencing. CSF cells were profiled with 10X Genomics single-cell V(D)J and 5' gene-expression libraries. An Illumina NextSeq550 was used to sequence the CSF single-cell TCR libraries. Concerning the study's data processing: V(D)J reads were aligned to the vdj-GRCh38 alts ensemble 2.0.0 reference and processed with the Cell Ranger vdj pipeline. Clonotypes were defined as cell barcodes sharing the same set of productive CDR3 nucleotide sequences. Clonotype information was added to Seurat v3.0 gene-expression metadata to link clonality with transcriptional profiles. Any CSF cell with more than 1,800 genes, more than 7,500 UMIs or more than 10% mitochondrial reads was removed. CDR3-beta sequences were compared against VDJdb to identify TCRs with known antigen specificity. Only TCRs with complete alpha and beta chains were included in the network analysis of clone sharing, which used the R package qgraph. Following reprocessing of the reads by TCRdb, the data hold one row per CDR3 protein sequence and no DNA is available. The V and J calls and clone size come from TCRdb's table, not from the authors' own analysis. The table for this sample records around 1,200 distinct CDR3 sequences. About 20% of the sample comes from the top ten.

The chain joins TRBV20-1 to TRBJ1-5. Source material: cerebrospinal fluid. The sequence was obtained from a human donor with Parkinson's disease. CDR3 reads: CSVQQYSNQPQHF.